The clone carrying this TCR beta chain was seen repeatedly, ten times or more. The data derive from a study of regulatory T cells in long-lasting Graves disease. Study-level background: The antithyroid drugs taken by newly diagnosed Graves' patients had been used for under 3 months.

The germline V and J ends were trimmed by 1 base and 3 bases, with 7 bases remaining between them. CDR3 length: 13 residues. The germline gives CDR1 SGHTA, CDR2 FQGNSA. The TCR beta library used iRepertoire HTBI primers with Arm-PCR amplification of CDR3. TCRdb reprocessed the multiplex PCR reads via MiXCR and lists one record per CDR3 protein. There are under 800,000 distinct CDR3 sequences in the sample; 16% occur only once, and 15% to 20% lies in the top ten. Time point specified: newly diagnosed GD, antithyroid drugs for less than 3 months. After RNA was extracted from PBMCs, the TCR library was made from it. The patients were enrolled through endocrinology in Xi'an, China. The same sample was also studied in work on T cells in Graves' hyperthyroidism and ophthalmopathy. From that study: Recently diagnosed hyperthyroidism of less than 2 months' duration affected patients aged 18 to 65.

The chain couples TRBV7-2 to TRBJ2-7, with D hard to call. The clonotype originates from a woman aged 25 to 39 with Graves disease. The material sequenced was peripheral blood mononuclear cells (PBMCs), taken at new diagnosis, from a patient treated with antithyroid drugs. In nucleotides, the CDR3 is TGTGCCAGCAGCTTAGAATGGGTCTACGAGCAGTACTTC. Its protein is CASSLEWVYEQYF. Variable domain in full (rest from reference TRBV7-2 and TRBJ2-7): GAGVSQSPSNKVTEKGKDVELRCDPISGHTALYWYRQSLGQGLEFLIYFQGNSAPDKSGLPSDRFSAERTGGSVSTLTIQRTQQEDSAVYLCASSLEWVYEQYFGPGTRLTVT.